The source of this T cell receptor beta chain is a study of response to subunit inactivated influenza vaccine. Regarding the study as a whole: It was suggested by the authors that few new T cells are recruited by each seasonal influenza vaccination.

This clonotype is judged medium-sized. Antigen: not known. One entry per CDR3 protein results from TCRdb running MiXCR on the RT-PCR reads. This repertoire shows under 200,000 distinct CDR3 sequences, roughly 11% found once; its top ten account for around 12%. The TCR was taken from a man aged 45-65 years who received an inactivated influenza vaccine. Sequencing used non-naive T cells sorted from PBMCs, obtained around seven weeks after vaccination.

DNA for the CDR3: TGTGCCAGCAGTGACACAGGGGGCAAGAATGAGCAGTTCTTC. The encoded protein is CASSDTGGKNEQFF. The chain carries TRBV6-4 and TRBJ2-1; 9 bases align to TRBD1. The germline V gene encodes CDR1 MRHNA and CDR2 SNTAGT. The V and J ends lost 2 bases and 7 bases, in that order; junction bases with no gene match: 3. The CDR3 has 14 residues.